The 16 T cell receptor beta chains presented below share a single source sample, sequenced in a study of T cell responses to AZD1222 COVID-19 vaccine. Clones were sequenced by immunoSEQ multiplex PCR, and TCRdb holds only the in-frame ones, with some missing. The sample lists about 99,000 clones; about nine tenths were seen once. Material: peripheral blood, obtained on day 0 of AZD1222 vaccination. The receptors originated from an adult in good health.

The V call is TRBV6-1, the J call TRBJ1-3; no firm D call. Germline lookup yields CDR1 MNHNS and CDR2 SASEGT. The CDR3 is 12 residues long. The V end lost 5 bases, the J end lost 7 bases, and 9 bases lay between the germline ends. CDR3 in amino acids: CASSTPGNTIYF. In nucleotides, the CDR3 is TGTGCCAGCAGTACCCCCGGGAACACCATATATTTT.

The rearrangement uses TRBV19 and TRBJ2-1; D is unclear. Trimming left V 3 bases short and J 10 bases short, with 7 bases between. Germline V lookup: CDR1 LNHDA, CDR2 SQIVND (reference sequence). This CDR3 is built from 11 residues. In DNA form, the CDR3 reads TGTGCCAGTAGTATGACGGCAGAGCAGTTCTTC. It specifies CASSMTAEQFF.

The chain uses TRBV11-1 and TRBJ1-5; no clear D. Germline V gene data show CDR1 as SGHAT and CDR2 as FQDESV (reference sequence). This CDR3 spans 13 amino acids. V was cut by 1 base and J by 7 bases, with 8 bases left in between. CDR3 nucleotide sequence: TGTGCCAGCAGCTTAGAAGCTTCGCAGCCCCAGCATTTT. Residues: CASSLEASQPQHF.

This rearrangement joins TRBV7-2 to TRBJ2-2; TRBD2 aligns across 9 bases. Losses at the gene ends were 5 bases for V and 6 bases for J; bases not matched to a gene: 10. Germline CDR1 SGHTA, CDR2 FQGNSA. The CDR3 has 16 amino acids. CDR3 sequence (DNA): TGTGCCAGCAGCCGCGGTCTGCGGGGGGGAGCCGGGGAGCTGTTTTTT. Protein sequence: CASSRGLRGGAGELFF.

The chain links TRBV28 to TRBJ1-6; possibly TRBD1 for D (6 bases). V gave up 5 bases and J gave up 14 bases, with 25 bases separating them. The germline CDR1 and CDR2 sequences are MDHEN and SYDVKM. The CDR3 consists of 16 residues. The CDR3 sequence: CASSPPRGGGGVTLHF. As DNA, the CDR3 is TGTGCCAGCAGTCCGCCGCGGGGGGGCGGGGGAGTGACCCTCCACTTT.

The CDR3 DNA is TGCGCCAGCAGCTTGGCCGGGGGGTTCGACTATGGCTACACCTTC. Amino acid sequence: CASSLAGGFDYGYTF. The V call is TRBV5-1, the J call TRBJ1-2; the D gene is possibly TRBD1 (5 bases). This CDR3 is built from 15 residues. Looked up from germline, CDR1 is SGHRS and CDR2 is YFSETQ. Between the trimmed V and J ends, which lost 0 bases and 3 bases, there was a span of 12 bases.

The V and J genes are TRBV5-1 and TRBJ1-1, with unresolved D. V lost 7 bases, J lost 1 base, and 14 bases lay in between. Germline V CDR1 and CDR2: SGHRS, YFSETQ. The CDR3 spans 14 residues. The CDR3 sequence is CASSRQGRNTEAFF. The CDR3 nucleotides are TGCGCCAGCTCACGGCAAGGACGGAACACTGAAGCTTTCTTT.

The chain combines TRBV4-1 with TRBJ1-2; TRBD1 matches 7 bases. The CDR3 consists of 15 residues. Losses at the gene ends were 3 bases for V and 4 bases for J; bases not matched to a gene: 8. Germline CDR1 MGHRA, CDR2 YSYEKL. CDR3 residues: CASSHASTGLYGYTF. The DNA of the CDR3 is TGCGCCAGCAGCCACGCGTCGACAGGGCTCTATGGCTACACCTTC.

The chain is built from TRBV7-2 and TRBJ2-4; perhaps TRBD1 as D (5 bases). The V gene lost 2 bases and the J gene lost 1 base, with 15 bases spanning the gap. Germline V gene lookup returns CDR1 SGHTA and CDR2 FQGNSA. The CDR3 runs 17 residues. The CDR3 DNA reads as TGTGCCAGCAGCTTAATCGCAGGGTCCGGGGCCAAAAACATTCAGTACTTC. Protein: CASSLIAGSGAKNIQYF.

The V call is TRBV6-2 or TRBV6-3, the J call TRBJ2-3, with unresolved D. Trimming pared 5 bases from V and 6 bases from J, leaving 6 bases between. The CDR3 extends over 11 amino acids. The germline V gene encodes CDR1 MNHEY and CDR2 SVGEGT. The CDR3 sequence is CASSDADTQYF. In nucleotides, the CDR3 is TGTGCCAGCAGTGACGCCGATACGCAGTATTTT.

The rearrangement joins TRBV5-1 to TRBJ1-4; D gene uncertain. This CDR3 comprises 13 residues. V lost 1 base, J lost 8 bases, and 9 bases lay in between. Germline loops: CDR1 SGHRS, CDR2 YFSETQ. In nucleotides, the CDR3 is TGCGCCAGCAGCTTGTATATGGGGGAAAAACTGTTTTTT. It specifies CASSLYMGEKLFF.

The V gene is TRBV4-1, the J gene TRBJ2-1; D might be TRBD1 (6 bases). This CDR3 is 18 amino acids long. Germline V gene lookup returns CDR1 MGHRA and CDR2 YSYEKL. V gave up 0 bases and J gave up 4 bases, with 19 bases separating them. The CDR3 reads CASSQERYMAGEYNEQFF. DNA for the CDR3: TGCGCCAGCAGCCAAGAGAGATATATGGCAGGGGAATACAATGAGCAGTTCTTC.

The rearrangement links TRBV18 to TRBJ2-7, with TRBD1 as a possible D gene (6 bases). In germline, CDR1 is KGHSH, CDR2 LQKENI. The CDR3 length is 14 residues. Trimming cost V 4 bases and J 3 bases, with 13 bases left between them. The CDR3 protein is CASSLLGQVYEQYF. The CDR3 nucleotides are TGTGCCAGCTCACTCCTGGGACAAGTCTACGAGCAGTACTTC.

This chain joins TRBV3-1 (or the pseudogene TRBV3-2) and TRBJ1-1, with D tentatively TRBD1 (5 bases). Looked up from germline, CDR1 is LGHDT and CDR2 is YNNKEL (reference sequence). V lost 0 bases to trimming and J lost 1 base, with 9 bases between them. CDR3 size: 15 residues. The CDR3 DNA is TGTGCCAGCAGCCAAGAGGGGACGGGGAACACTGAAGCTTTCTTT. Protein: CASSQEGTGNTEAFF.

The V call is TRBV7-8, the J call TRBJ1-1; D call uncertain. Per germline, CDR1 SGHVS and CDR2 FQNEAQ. The CDR3 loop spans 15 amino acids. Deletions cut 5 bases from V and 1 base from J, with 14 bases between. This CDR3 is CASSPSRVQNTEAFF. The CDR3 DNA follows: TGTGCCAGCAGCCCCTCCCGGGTCCAGAACACTGAAGCTTTCTTT.

V and J are TRBV4-1 and TRBJ1-2; TRBD1 is a possible D gene (5 bases). The CDR3 is 16 residues long. The V end was cut by 1 base, the J end by 0 bases, with 12 bases between. Germline CDR1 MGHRA, CDR2 YSYEKL. The CDR3 reads CASSQVVAGTNYGYTF. The DNA for the CDR3 is TGCGCCAGCAGCCAAGTGGTGGCAGGGACTAACTATGGCTACACCTTC.